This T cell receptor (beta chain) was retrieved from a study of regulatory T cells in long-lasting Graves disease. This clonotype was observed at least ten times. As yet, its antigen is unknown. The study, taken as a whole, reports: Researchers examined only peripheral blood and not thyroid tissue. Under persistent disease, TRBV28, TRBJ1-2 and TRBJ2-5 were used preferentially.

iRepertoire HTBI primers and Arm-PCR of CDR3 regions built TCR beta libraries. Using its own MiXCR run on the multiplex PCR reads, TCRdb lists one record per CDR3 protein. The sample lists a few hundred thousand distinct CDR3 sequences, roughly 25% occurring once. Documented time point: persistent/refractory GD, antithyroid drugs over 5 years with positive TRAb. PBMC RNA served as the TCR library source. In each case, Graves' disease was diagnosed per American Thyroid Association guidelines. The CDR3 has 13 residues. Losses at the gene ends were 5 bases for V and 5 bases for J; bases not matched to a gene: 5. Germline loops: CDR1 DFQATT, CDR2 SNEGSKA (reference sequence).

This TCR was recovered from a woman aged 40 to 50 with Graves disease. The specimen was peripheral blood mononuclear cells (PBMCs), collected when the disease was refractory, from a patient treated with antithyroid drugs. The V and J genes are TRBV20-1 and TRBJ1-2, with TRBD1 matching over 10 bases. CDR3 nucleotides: TGCAGTGCTGAGACAGGGGGCAGATATGGCTACACCTTC. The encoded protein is CSAETGGRYGYTF.